The clone carrying this T cell receptor beta chain was detected only a few times. The CDR3 totals 15 residues. Germline V gene lookup returns CDR1 SGHNT and CDR2 YENEEA. V trimming: 5 bases; J trimming: 0 bases; junction bases outside the gene matches: 3. The data originate from a study of T cell responses to AZD1222 COVID-19 vaccine. The table came from immunoSEQ multiplex PCR; TCRdb's copy has only in-frame clones and leaves some out. The data contain more than 85,000 clones, about 88% of them singletons. Source: peripheral blood, taken on day 0 of AZD1222 vaccination. The TCR sequence derives from an adult in good health. This rearrangement joins TRBV11-3 to TRBJ2-2; 7 nucleotides match TRBD1. CDR3 protein: CASSRGQTNTGELFF. DNA of the CDR3: TGTGCCAGCAGCCGGGGACAGACGAACACCGGGGAGCTGTTTTTT.